The source of this T cell receptor (beta chain) is a study of cytomegalovirus exposure and HLA in healthy donors. Libraries were prepared by immunoSEQ multiplex PCR; TCRdb keeps only in-frame clonotypes and omits some of them. Of about 250,000 clones detected, less than 90% appear once; the ten largest clones hold approximately 12%. The donors were members of the roughly 120-subject validation cohort (separate from the approximately 670-subject first cohort). With V trimmed by 5 bases and J by 2 bases, 9 bases remained unmatched. From germline, CDR1 is SEHNR and CDR2 FQNEAQ (reference sequence). The CDR3 is 17 amino acids.

The TCR sequence derives from a young man in good health and CMV-seropositive. The chain couples TRBV7-9 to TRBJ2-1, with 10 positions matching TRBD2. The material sequenced was PBMCs. CDR3: CASSPRGLAGAYNEQFF. The CDR3 region has the DNA TGTGCCAGCAGCCCTAGGGGCCTAGCGGGAGCCTACAATGAGCAGTTCTTC.